The clone carrying this T cell receptor beta chain was seen a few times. This specimen comes from a study of blood T cell repertoires in COVID-19. Germline CDR1 LNHDA, CDR2 SQIVND (reference sequence). This CDR3 has 16 amino acids. The V and J ends lost 1 base and 1 base, in that order; junction bases with no gene match: 7. Generated by immunoSEQ multiplex PCR, the TCRdb table keeps only in-frame clones and is missing some. The sample yields about 74,000 clones, around 86% seen once. Sequencing was carried out using peripheral blood. The sequence derives from a woman at least 80 years old with active or convalescent COVID-19. The gene calls are TRBV19 and TRBJ2-7, with 7 nucleotides matching TRBD2. The CDR3: CASSIVPSGSSYEQYF. In DNA, the CDR3 is TGTGCCAGTAGTATAGTGCCTAGCGGAAGTTCCTACGAGCAGTACTTC.